This T cell receptor beta chain was documented in a study of PD-1 blockade in classical Hodgkin lymphoma. Regarding the study as a whole: Baseline diversity resembling that of newly diagnosed patients was seen in complete responders. By C4D1 there was a significant rise in CD4+ TCR diversity but not in CD8+ TCR diversity.

Profiled with immunoSEQ multiplex PCR; TCRdb holds only in-frame clones, not every one. Here the sample spans 9,500 to 12,000 clones, almost 85% being singletons. Relapse was seen in all patients after autologous stem cell transplantation, and brentuximab vedotin exposure was variable. Magnetic negative selection, applied to thawed PBMCs, was used to isolate the CD8+ T cells. Germline V CDR1 and CDR2: MNHEY, SVGAGI. The CDR3 runs to 14 residues. Deletions cut 8 bases from V and 4 bases from J, with 18 bases between. On this clone itself: Its antigen is unknown.

This receptor was identified in a human donor with classical Hodgkin lymphoma. V gene TRBV6-5 combines with J gene TRBJ2-7; D perhaps matches TRBD2 (5 bases). The sequencing here drew on CD8+ T cells from blood, taken at baseline. DNA for the CDR3: TGTGCCAGCGGTGGTTCGACGTGGAGGTACGAGCAGTACTTC. Residues: CASGGSTWRYEQYF.